One TCR beta chain is described in this entry. This clone was recorded only once. The antigen it binds to is not known. No qualities accompany the bases; no much larger clone lies one base away. Using the deep immunoSEQ assay, multiplex PCR amplified TCR CDR3 regions from genomic DNA. For each cell subset, the extracted genomic DNA was distributed evenly across all wells of several immunoSEQ 96-well plates, and each plate served as one replicate. For sorted subsets, approximately 190 ng of genomic DNA, equivalent to roughly 33,000 T cell genomes, went into each replicate PCR. Purified libraries were quantified with a Qubit 3.0 fluorometer, sized on a Bioanalyzer 2100, and re-quantified with the KAPA Library Quantification kit. Every immunoSEQ 96-well plate was sequenced on a dedicated single-read 150-cycle Illumina NextSeq 550 flow cell. The original pipeline was this. The immunoSEQ output contained only junctional sequences without quality scores, so filtering could not match that applied to full-length reads. To assign V/J genes and CDR3, sequences were annotated using PyIR, a Python wrapper for IgBLAST v1.9, with IMGT germline references. Reads were filtered out if the reads had weak V/J assignments (E-value above 1e-6), no CDR3, stop codons, out-of-frame junctions, or ambiguous translated residues. V3J clonotypes were defined by identical inferred V gene, J gene, and CDR3 amino acid sequence. The percentage overlap between two repertoires was calculated by dividing the number of shared unique clonotypes by the size of the smaller repertoire. Three approaches were used to assess repertoire richness: RTK rarefaction, the Chao1 estimator, and Recon v2.1 estimates of unobserved clonotypes. Generation probabilities were computed with OLGA for all TCRbeta clonotypes obtained by the gDNA method from a few donors. The clones in this table, taken by TCRdb from immuneACCESS, are in-frame only. Not every clone is retained; where verified, under half of the shortfall comes from an unresolved V gene, and the cause of the rest is unknown. The DNA gave D and trimming, while V, J and clone size come from that table. This sample is represented by some 2,500,000 clones; 93% of them were singletons. About 0.39% of the sample rests with the top ten.

Trimming takes 6 bases off V and 4 bases off J; junction bases not matched to a gene: 9. The germline V gene specifies SNHLY as CDR1 and FYNNEI as CDR2. The CDR3 measures 16 amino acids from cysteine to phenylalanine. CDR3 DNA only is kept here, 48 bases in frame from base 1. This entry belongs to a study of shared clonotypes between healthy human individuals (dated by TCRdb to 2020 to 2021). A note on the overall study: The cohort included a few men and two women between 18 and 49 years of age. For each donor, CD4 naive and CD4 memory were each given three plates, CD8 naive was given two plates, and CD8 memory was given one plate. Between about 0.8 and 9.5 billion PBMCs per donor were obtained by leukapheresis. Libraries were prepared and TCR repertoires were sequenced by different laboratories using diverse techniques, in order to increase sequencing depth and limit assay-specific biases. To estimate repertoire size and how much clonotype sharing occurs between individuals, the study deeply sequenced the blood TCR repertoires of several healthy adults.

The donors were healthy, HIV-negative adults with no recently reported acute infections or vaccinations. Every donor was a Caucasian adult living in Nashville, Tennessee, USA. Magnetic negative selection was used to enrich CD4+ T cells, after which naive cells were positively selected on CD45RA and the negative fraction became the memory subset. After blood collection by leukapheresis, PBMCs were isolated using Ficoll-Histopaque density gradient centrifugation and then cryopreserved in the vapor phase of liquid nitrogen. Purity and quantity of every magnetically sorted T cell population were checked by analytical flow cytometry. Genomic DNA was isolated from each sorted fraction and quantified by UV absorbance on a Nanodrop 2000c. The research as a whole found: Compared with non-shared clonotypes, the clonotypes found in all four sorted-subset donors had higher generation probabilities. Estimated clonotype richness was generally larger for naive than for memory subsets. Based on pairwise subsampling, the degree of clonotype sharing among donors was expected to be affected by sequencing depth. Because the study included only a small number of donors, the genetic and exposure-history diversity represented was limited. Rarefaction of sorted-subset datasets indicated incomplete sequencing despite the large sequencing depth. When a handful of donors were compared, the shared fraction of clonotypes was 5% to 6.5% for naive CD4, about 4% for naive CD8, 2.3% for memory CD4, and approximately 0.4% for memory CD8. Sampling was restricted to blood, and TCR repertoires in tissues likely differ from the TCR repertoires found in blood.

The TCR was taken from a man aged 18 to 30 in good health. Some clones in this sample may be carry-over from other donors' samples. Recombination connected TRBV2 to TRBJ2-2; 9 nucleotides in the junction match TRBD1. The material sequenced was naive CD4+ T cells from PBMCs. The cell subset or site label for this specimen denotes: CD45RA+ positively selected. At the DNA level, the sequence is TGTGCCAGCAGAGATATGGGACAGGGCGGCACCGGGGAGCTGTTTTTT. This yields the protein CASRDMGQGGTGELFF.